These T cell receptor beta chains were read from a single sample in a study of OX40 agonist ivuxolimab in advanced cancers. Using immunoSEQ multiplex PCR, the repertoire was profiled, and TCRdb retains in-frame clones only, with some absent. The sample has about 77,000 clones, around 87% seen once; the top ten hold 0.45% to 0.55%. The sample here was CD4+ or CD8+ T cells sorted from blood, taken in a trial of the OX40 agonist ivuxolimab. The receptors shown here come from an adult with an advanced solid tumor such as melanoma, head and neck, liver or kidney cancer. Each CDR3 is given with its conserved first and last residue.

CDR3aa	v_gene
CASSQTVETGELFF	TRBV4-2
CASSLDRGNQPQHF	TRBV5-6
CASSKEQTNQPQHF	TRBV2
CASSLGQGNEQYF	TRBV7-9
CSGTVNEKLFF	TRBV29-1
CASSPPRGQGQQNEQFF	TRBV18
CATSRDRAGGGRNEQFF	TRBV15
CASSPTGTGGYTF	TRBV6-1
CATGEAYNEQFF	TRBV10-3
CASSVGQSMGYGYTF	TRBV9
CASRGQNNSPLHF	TRBV5-4
CASSGSGGNSYNEQFF	TRBV5-4
CASSQVVAASTQYF	TRBV4-1
CASSSSASGRRTGELFF	TRBV7-7
CASSRNDRGRETQYF	TRBV27
CASSEGSGEWETQYF	TRBV6-1
CASSLEQGMANVLTF	TRBV7-2
CASSLATGSTDTQYF	TRBV5-1
CASSQDRGLGTDTQYF	TRBV4-1
CASSSNRGAETQYF	TRBV18
CASSVDVTVANEKLFF	TRBV9
CASSLGTNTEAFF	TRBV7-6
CASSKGFTMNTEAFF	TRBV10-2
CASSLGRGYGEQYF	TRBV11-3
CASSPLRRGVQETQYF	TRBV9
CASSKETGRHNEQFF	TRBV5-1
CSARTVLYGYTF	TRBV29-1
CASSRGTAKETQYF	TRBV6-1
CASSLYTGTGGFGYTF	TRBV4-1
CASRPPGQANYGYTF	TRBV5-1
CASSSDSYGYTF	TRBV5-6
CSVEVQAYGYTF	TRBV29-1
CASSPGRAEAFF	TRBV18
CASTIRTGASYEQYF	TRBV25-1
CASSPRPFTDTQYF	TRBV11-2
CASSPRGASGEQFF	TRBV9
CASSIGGTENTGELFF	TRBV18
CASRLLAGAPYEQYF	TRBV2
CASSTSDSYEQYF	TRBV2
CASSEEAESYNEQFF	TRBV6-1
CASSQQGSSYNEQFF	TRBV6-4
CASVKAKNIQYF	TRBV2
CASSSQGRNYGYTF	TRBV2
CASSPPAWALYGYTF	TRBV18
CASSRTAGANVLTF	TRBV6-5
CASSLIGELFF	TRBV11-2
CASSRQGGPYEQYF	TRBV2